The rows below give T cell receptor beta chains drawn from one sample of a study of blood T cell repertoires in COVID-19. Some clones are missing from TCRdb's copy, which holds only in-frame ones; the method was immunoSEQ multiplex PCR. The data show 150,000 to 200,000 clones, around 80% seen once. The sample taken for sequencing was peripheral blood. These receptors all come from a woman aged 70 to 79 with COVID-19, enrolled during active disease. Both conserved end residues are part of each CDR3. Fields, in order: D gene, clone size, J gene, V gene, CDR3 protein, CDR3 DNA. D genes are given only for firm matches. The size field is filled for only some rows; it gives once, few, many or a size class.

D gene: NA; clone size: NA; J gene: TRBJ1-2; V gene: TRBV7-2; CDR3 protein: CASSLRTALPDGYTF; CDR3 DNA: TGTGCCAGCAGCTTGCGGACAGCCCTCCCGGATGGCTACACCTTC
D gene: TRBD2; clone size: NA; J gene: TRBJ2-1; V gene: TRBV14; CDR3 protein: CASSRRKLAAEFNEQFF; CDR3 DNA: TGTGCCAGCAGCCGCCGAAAACTAGCGGCCGAGTTTAATGAGCAGTTCTTC
D gene: NA; clone size: NA; J gene: TRBJ1-2; V gene: TRBV10-3; CDR3 protein: CAITPGRTANYGYTF; CDR3 DNA: TGTGCCATTACCCCAGGAAGGACAGCTAACTATGGCTACACCTTC
D gene: NA; clone size: NA; J gene: TRBJ2-5; V gene: TRBV27; CDR3 protein: CASSFRGGETQYF; CDR3 DNA: TGTGCCAGCAGTTTCAGGGGCGGGGAGACCCAGTACTTC
D gene: NA; clone size: NA; J gene: TRBJ2-5; V gene: TRBV7-2; CDR3 protein: CASSPYWGEETQYF; CDR3 DNA: TGTGCCAGCAGCCCCTATTGGGGGGAAGAGACCCAGTACTTC
D gene: NA; clone size: once; J gene: TRBJ1-6; V gene: TRBV9; CDR3 protein: CASSGPRGGVENSPLHF; CDR3 DNA: TGTGCCAGCAGCGGCCCCCGAGGGGGGGTGGAGAATTCACCCCTCCACTTT
D gene: NA; clone size: NA; J gene: TRBJ2-3; V gene: TRBV9; CDR3 protein: CASSAQPSTDTQYF; CDR3 DNA: TGTGCCAGCAGCGCACAGCCTAGCACAGATACGCAGTATTTT
D gene: TRBD1; clone size: few; J gene: TRBJ1-2; V gene: TRBV3-1/TRBV3-2; CDR3 protein: CASSPWDRVDGYTF; CDR3 DNA: TGTGCCAGCAGCCCCTGGGACAGGGTCGATGGCTACACCTTC
D gene: TRBD2; clone size: NA; J gene: TRBJ2-2; V gene: TRBV29-1; CDR3 protein: CSVTSGQNTGELFF; CDR3 DNA: TGCAGCGTTACTAGCGGGCAGAACACCGGGGAGCTGTTTTTT
D gene: NA; clone size: NA; J gene: TRBJ2-1; V gene: TRBV4-1; CDR3 protein: CASSQATTGVRQFF; CDR3 DNA: TGCGCCAGCAGCCAAGCCACGACGGGAGTCCGGCAGTTCTTC
D gene: TRBD2; clone size: NA; J gene: TRBJ2-3; V gene: TRBV5-6; CDR3 protein: CASSGDYPPQSTDTQYF; CDR3 DNA: TGTGCCAGCAGCGGGGACTACCCGCCCCAAAGCACAGATACGCAGTATTTT
D gene: NA; clone size: NA; J gene: TRBJ1-3; V gene: TRBV20-1; CDR3 protein: CSARVQNTIYF; CDR3 DNA: TGCAGTGCTAGGGTTCAGAACACCATATATTTT
D gene: TRBD2; clone size: NA; J gene: TRBJ2-2; V gene: TRBV6-5; CDR3 protein: CASSSAREGRTGELFF; CDR3 DNA: TGTGCCAGCAGTTCGGCACGGGAGGGTCGGACCGGGGAGCTGTTTTTT
D gene: NA; clone size: NA; J gene: TRBJ2-5; V gene: TRBV27; CDR3 protein: CASSDRAQETQYF; CDR3 DNA: TGTGCCAGCAGCGACAGAGCCCAAGAGACCCAGTACTTC
D gene: TRBD2; clone size: NA; J gene: TRBJ2-3; V gene: TRBV11-2; CDR3 protein: CASSFRGGGLTDTQYF; CDR3 DNA: TGTGCCAGCAGCTTTCGAGGCGGGGGACTCACAGATACGCAGTATTTT
D gene: TRBD2; clone size: NA; J gene: TRBJ2-3; V gene: TRBV2; CDR3 protein: CASSRGTGTSTGTQYF; CDR3 DNA: TGTGCCAGCAGTCGAGGAACCGGGACTAGCACGGGTACGCAGTATTTT
D gene: TRBD1; clone size: NA; J gene: TRBJ1-1; V gene: TRBV7-2; CDR3 protein: CASSPSRGHTEAFF; CDR3 DNA: TGTGCCAGCAGCCCCTCGAGGGGGCACACTGAAGCTTTCTTT
D gene: TRBD1; clone size: NA; J gene: TRBJ1-6; V gene: TRBV28; CDR3 protein: CASSVTTGGSFNSPLHF; CDR3 DNA: TGTGCCAGCAGTGTGACTACAGGGGGCTCTTTTAATTCACCCCTCCACTTT
D gene: TRBD1; clone size: NA; J gene: TRBJ1-6; V gene: TRBV28; CDR3 protein: CASSLRTGNSPLHF; CDR3 DNA: TGTGCCAGCAGCCTAAGGACAGGGAATTCACCCCTCCACTTT
D gene: TRBD1; clone size: few; J gene: TRBJ1-2; V gene: TRBV27; CDR3 protein: CASSPTGDHGYTF; CDR3 DNA: TGTGCCAGCAGCCCCACAGGGGACCACGGCTACACCTTC
D gene: NA; clone size: NA; J gene: TRBJ2-1; V gene: TRBV7-9; CDR3 protein: CASRETSITNEQFF; CDR3 DNA: TGTGCCAGCCGCGAAACTAGCATCACTAATGAGCAGTTCTTC
D gene: NA; clone size: NA; J gene: TRBJ1-1; V gene: TRBV3-1/TRBV3-2; CDR3 protein: CASSHLTGNTEAFF; CDR3 DNA: TGTGCCAGCAGCCACCTTACTGGGAACACTGAAGCTTTCTTT
D gene: NA; clone size: NA; J gene: TRBJ1-2; V gene: TRBV5-6; CDR3 protein: CASRREGRIGGYTF; CDR3 DNA: TGTGCCAGCAGAAGGGAGGGACGGATCGGGGGCTACACCTTC
D gene: NA; clone size: NA; J gene: TRBJ2-3; V gene: TRBV28; CDR3 protein: CASSFRMGHITDTQYF; CDR3 DNA: TGTGCCAGCAGTTTTAGAATGGGACACATCACAGATACGCAGTATTTT
D gene: NA; clone size: NA; J gene: TRBJ2-2; V gene: TRBV5-5; CDR3 protein: CASSLLSAGELFF; CDR3 DNA: TGTGCCAGCAGCCTCCTGTCGGCCGGGGAGCTGTTTTTT
D gene: TRBD1; clone size: once; J gene: TRBJ1-1; V gene: TRBV5-1; CDR3 protein: CASSLAGQGASEAFF; CDR3 DNA: TGCGCCAGCAGCTTGGCCGGACAGGGGGCCTCTGAAGCTTTCTTT
D gene: NA; clone size: NA; J gene: TRBJ1-1; V gene: TRBV11-1; CDR3 protein: CASSLTENTEAFF; CDR3 DNA: TGTGCCAGCAGCCTCACTGAGAACACTGAAGCTTTCTTT
D gene: NA; clone size: NA; J gene: TRBJ2-5; V gene: TRBV27; CDR3 protein: CASSKSGVGETQYF; CDR3 DNA: TGTGCCAGCAGTAAGTCAGGGGTCGGCGAGACCCAGTACTTC
D gene: NA; clone size: NA; J gene: TRBJ1-1; V gene: TRBV30; CDR3 protein: CACSDMTEAFF; CDR3 DNA: TGTGCCTGTAGCGACATGACTGAAGCTTTCTTT
D gene: TRBD1; clone size: NA; J gene: TRBJ1-3; V gene: TRBV9; CDR3 protein: CASSGRDRDGNTIYF; CDR3 DNA: TGTGCCAGCAGCGGCAGGGACAGGGATGGAAACACCATATATTTT
D gene: NA; clone size: NA; J gene: TRBJ1-2; V gene: TRBV27; CDR3 protein: CASSRWKGDGYTF; CDR3 DNA: TGTGCCAGCAGCCGGTGGAAGGGAGACGGCTACACCTTC
D gene: TRBD1; clone size: NA; J gene: TRBJ2-7; V gene: TRBV30; CDR3 protein: CAWLNRGTYEQYF; CDR3 DNA: TGTGCCTGGTTAAACAGGGGAACCTACGAGCAGTACTTC
D gene: TRBD1; clone size: once; J gene: TRBJ1-4; V gene: TRBV27; CDR3 protein: CASSFWTGNLKKLFF; CDR3 DNA: TGTGCCAGCAGTTTTTGGACAGGGAATTTAAAAAAACTGTTTTTT
D gene: TRBD1; clone size: NA; J gene: TRBJ2-7; V gene: TRBV19; CDR3 protein: CASSGTNRGSSYEQYF; CDR3 DNA: TGTGCCAGTAGCGGGACGAACAGGGGGAGCTCCTACGAGCAGTACTTC
D gene: NA; clone size: NA; J gene: TRBJ1-3; V gene: TRBV6-6; CDR3 protein: CASSIPGHRSGNTIYF; CDR3 DNA: TGTGCCAGCAGTATACCGGGACATCGCTCTGGAAACACCATATATTTT
D gene: TRBD1; clone size: NA; J gene: TRBJ2-1; V gene: TRBV28; CDR3 protein: CASSFLDRDYNEQFF; CDR3 DNA: TGTGCCAGCAGTTTTCTGGACAGGGATTACAATGAGCAGTTCTTC
D gene: TRBD1; clone size: once; J gene: TRBJ1-4; V gene: TRBV6-5; CDR3 protein: CASSKRTGGEKLFF; CDR3 DNA: TGTGCCAGCAGTAAAAGGACAGGCGGCGAAAAACTGTTTTTT
D gene: NA; clone size: NA; J gene: TRBJ2-7; V gene: TRBV12-3/TRBV12-4; CDR3 protein: CASRQKNSYEQYF; CDR3 DNA: TGTGCCAGCAGACAAAAGAACTCCTACGAGCAGTACTTC
D gene: NA; clone size: NA; J gene: TRBJ2-7; V gene: TRBV30; CDR3 protein: CAWSPSSGPLYEQYF; CDR3 DNA: TGTGCCTGGAGCCCGTCGAGCGGGCCACTCTACGAGCAGTACTTC
D gene: TRBD2; clone size: NA; J gene: TRBJ2-1; V gene: TRBV11-3; CDR3 protein: CASSPWTSGSYNEQFF; CDR3 DNA: TGTGCCAGCAGCCCGTGGACTAGCGGCAGCTACAATGAGCAGTTCTTC
D gene: TRBD1; clone size: NA; J gene: TRBJ1-2; V gene: TRBV5-8; CDR3 protein: CASSLVGQEGYTF; CDR3 DNA: TGTGCCAGCAGCTTGGTGGGACAGGAAGGCTACACCTTC
D gene: NA; clone size: few; J gene: TRBJ1-6; V gene: TRBV5-5; CDR3 protein: CASSDGGIYNSPLHF; CDR3 DNA: TGTGCCAGCAGCGACGGAGGGATCTATAATTCACCCCTCCACTTT
D gene: TRBD2; clone size: NA; J gene: TRBJ2-1; V gene: TRBV28; CDR3 protein: CASSLGTRGSYNEQFF; CDR3 DNA: TGTGCCAGCAGTCTCGGGACTAGGGGCTCCTACAATGAGCAGTTCTTC
D gene: NA; clone size: NA; J gene: TRBJ2-7; V gene: TRBV6-5; CDR3 protein: CASTKAAGSSYEQYF; CDR3 DNA: TGTGCCAGCACCAAAGCTGCGGGATCCTCCTACGAGCAGTACTTC
D gene: TRBD1; clone size: NA; J gene: TRBJ1-4; V gene: TRBV3-1/TRBV3-2; CDR3 protein: CASRDNRGGNEKLFF; CDR3 DNA: TGTGCCAGCAGGGATAACAGGGGAGGTAATGAAAAACTGTTTTTT